These T cell receptor beta chains were read from a single sample in a study of blood T cells in healthy people across ages. TCRdb fed the 5' RACE reads into MiXCR, producing one record per CDR3 protein. The table lists nearly 1 million distinct CDR3 sequences, roughly 47% of them singletons. The sample consisted of blood. All receptors derive from a woman aged 55 to 70 in good health. Each CDR3 is given with its conserved first and last residue. D genes are given only for firm matches. Rows may omit the clone size; those that give it use once, few, many or a size class.

TRBD2,TRBJ2-1,TRBV20-1,-,CSARDSGGANEQFF,TGCAGTGCTAGAGATAGCGGGGGGGCTAATGAGCAGTTCTTC
TRBD2,TRBJ2-2,TRBV20-1,-,CSAPGLVGTGELFF,TGCAGTGCTCCCGGACTAGTAGGCACCGGGGAGCTGTTTTTT
-,TRBJ2-7,TRBV13,few,CASSIRGSYSYEQYF,TGTGCCAGCAGCATCAGGGGTTCCTACTCCTACGAGCAGTACTTC
-,TRBJ2-3,TRBV18,few,CASSPRRTDTQYF,TGTGCCAGCTCACCTAGAAGGACAGATACGCAGTATTTT
-,TRBJ1-2,TRBV9,few,CASSVVEVGGYTF,TGTGCCAGCAGCGTAGTGGAAGTCGGTGGCTACACCTTC
TRBD2,TRBJ2-3,TRBV7-8,-,CASRQGASGTYTDTQYF,TGTGCCAGCAGACAAGGGGCTAGCGGGACCTACACAGATACGCAGTATTTT
-,TRBJ2-2,TRBV3-1,-,CASSPWWGRDTGELFF,TGTGCCAGCAGCCCCTGGTGGGGACGCGACACCGGGGAGTTGTTTTTT
TRBD2,TRBJ2-5,TRBV2,-,CASSGKREGHETQYF,TGTGCCAGCAGTGGAAAGCGGGAGGGCCATGAGACCCAGTACTTC
TRBD1,TRBJ1-1,TRBV5-6,-,CASSKRTGNTEAFF,TGTGCCAGCAGCAAGAGGACAGGGAACACTGAAGCTTTCTTT
-,TRBJ1-2,TRBV9,-,CASSPQVEGLLGGYTF,TGTGCCAGCAGCCCCCAGGTAGAAGGACTCCTCGGGGGCTACACCTTC
-,TRBJ2-7,TRBV14,-,CASSQGAWGRAVGEQYF,TGTGCCAGCAGCCAAGGGGCTTGGGGAAGGGCTGTGGGCGAGCAGTACTTC
TRBD2,TRBJ2-7,TRBV6-1,-,CASQRRLAGLYEQYF,TGTGCCAGCCAGAGAAGACTAGCGGGTCTCTACGAGCAGTACTTC
-,TRBJ1-4,TRBV4-1,few,CASSQERRLFF,TGCGCCAGCAGCCAAGAGAGAAGGCTGTTTTTT
-,TRBJ2-5,TRBV20-1,once,CSAGQSGETQYF,TGCAGTGCTGGACAGAGTGGAGAGACCCAGTACTTC
-,TRBJ1-1,TRBV28,-,CASSLPEGIAEAFF,TGTGCCAGCAGTTTACCCGAAGGGATCGCTGAAGCTTTCTTT
TRBD2,TRBJ2-1,TRBV4-1,-,CASSQVRAGGPNEQFF,TGCGCCAGCAGCCAAGTTCGAGCGGGAGGGCCCAATGAGCAGTTCTTC
-,TRBJ2-1,TRBV6-5,-,CASSYQDSYNEQFF,TGTGCCAGCAGTTACCAAGACTCGTACAATGAGCAGTTCTTC
-,TRBJ2-2,TRBV9,few,CASSVGPDTGELFF,TGTGCCAGCAGCGTAGGACCTGACACCGGGGAGCTGTTTTTT
-,TRBJ2-3,TRBV6-2/TRBV6-3,few,CASSTGLGVDTQYF,TGTGCCAGCAGTACAGGCCTAGGAGTGGATACGCAGTATTTT
TRBD2,TRBJ2-5,TRBV15,few,CATSRVIAGETQYF,TGTGCCACCAGCAGAGTTATAGCGGGAGAGACCCAGTACTTC
-,TRBJ2-3,TRBV3-1,-,CASSFGESGQYF,TGTGCCAGCAGCTTCGGGGAGAGTGGGCAGTATTTT
-,TRBJ2-1,TRBV7-9,-,CASSLSGFHRPEQFF,TGTGCCAGCAGCTTATCAGGGTTCCACCGGCCGGAGCAGTTCTTC
-,TRBJ2-5,TRBV20-1,once,CSARPMAGKETQYF,TGCAGTGCTAGACCGATGGCAGGCAAAGAGACCCAGTACTTC
-,TRBJ2-7,TRBV29-1,-,CSVQTIGQHEQYF,TGCAGCGTTCAAACTATCGGACAGCACGAGCAGTACTTC
-,TRBJ1-2,TRBV15,-,CATSIGHTTANYGYTF,TGTGCCACCAGCATCGGACACACGACAGCTAACTATGGCTACACCTTC
-,TRBJ2-1,TRBV29-1,-,CSVETGANGQFF,TGCAGCGTTGAAACAGGTGCAAATGGGCAGTTCTTC
-,TRBJ2-1,TRBV27,few,CASSPLRASTGYNEQFF,TGTGCCAGCAGTCCACTAAGGGCTAGCACCGGCTACAATGAGCAGTTCTTC
-,TRBJ1-2,TRBV20-1,-,CSGSRGGSNYGYTF,TGCAGTGGTTCACGGGGGGGGTCCAACTATGGCTACACCTTC
-,TRBJ1-1,TRBV24-1,-,CATSDFGQNAFF,TGTGCCACCAGTGATTTTGGACAGAACGCTTTCTTT
TRBD1,TRBJ2-7,TRBV5-1,-,CASSLGTGPNEQYF,TGCGCCAGCAGCCTAGGGACAGGTCCAAACGAGCAGTACTTC
-,TRBJ2-7,TRBV6-2/TRBV6-3,-,CASSYSTSALTEQYF,TGTGCCAGCAGTTACTCGACGTCCGCCCTCACCGAGCAGTACTTC
-,TRBJ2-7,TRBV4-3,-,CASSQADLTYEQYF,TGCGCCAGCAGCCAAGCGGACCTAACCTACGAGCAGTACTTC
TRBD2,TRBJ2-1,TRBV20-1,-,CSTRGIAGAYNEQFF,TGCAGTACTAGAGGGATAGCGGGGGCCTACAATGAGCAGTTCTTC
-,TRBJ1-5,TRBV6-2/TRBV6-3,-,CASSYGTHQPQHF,TGTGCCAGCAGTTACGGGACTCATCAGCCCCAGCATTTT
TRBD1,TRBJ2-7,TRBV7-2,-,CASSLRPGQLIEQYF,TGTGCCAGCAGCTTAAGGCCGGGACAGTTAATCGAGCAGTACTTC
-,TRBJ1-2,TRBV2,few,CASSVTGNYGYTF,TGTGCCAGCAGTGTTACAGGGAACTATGGCTACACCTTC
-,TRBJ2-3,TRBV27,-,CASRRNADRTDTQYF,TGTGCCAGCCGCCGCAACGCCGACAGGACAGATACGCAGTATTTT
-,TRBJ2-7,TRBV6-5,few,CASSRLARAIYEQYF,TGTGCCAGCAGTCGACTGGCGCGGGCTATCTACGAGCAGTACTTC
TRBD2,TRBJ2-3,TRBV20-1,-,CSASSTSGGTDTQYF,TGCAGTGCTAGTTCAACTAGCGGAGGCACAGATACGCAGTATTTT
-,TRBJ2-7,TRBV10-3,-,CAISESKGAPYEQYF,TGTGCCATCAGTGAGTCGAAGGGTGCTCCCTACGAGCAGTACTTC
TRBD1,TRBJ1-1,TRBV13,-,CASSLRTGGNTEAFF,TGTGCCAGCAGCCTTAGGACAGGGGGAAACACTGAAGCTTTCTTT
TRBD2,TRBJ2-7,TRBV20-1,-,CSASLRTSGAGEQYF,TGCAGTGCTTCTTTACGGACTAGCGGGGCGGGCGAGCAGTACTTC
TRBD2,TRBJ2-1,TRBV7-9,few,CASSLSGRVGTDEQFF,TGTGCCAGCAGCTTATCCGGGAGGGTCGGTACAGATGAGCAGTTCTTC
-,TRBJ2-7,TRBV7-9,many,CASSLEFAIRPYEQYF,TGTGCCAGCAGCTTAGAGTTTGCTATCAGACCCTACGAGCAGTACTTC
-,TRBJ2-4,TRBV5-6,few,CASSRPGEAKNIQYF,TGTGCCAGCAGCCGACCTGGGGAGGCCAAAAACATTCAGTACTTC
-,TRBJ2-2,TRBV6-5,-,CASRRTGTPAGELFF,TGTGCCAGCAGACGTACCGGGACCCCAGCCGGGGAGCTGTTTTTT
-,TRBJ2-7,TRBV6-2/TRBV6-3,few,CASSPALIPGDNEQYF,TGTGCCAGCAGCCCCGCCCTGATCCCGGGAGACAACGAGCAGTACTTC
-,TRBJ2-7,TRBV24-1,-,CATSDGQTRNPQYF,TGTGCCACCAGTGATGGACAGACCCGTAATCCCCAGTACTTC
TRBD2,TRBJ2-1,TRBV20-1,-,CSARSSGETSSSYNEQFF,TGCAGTGCTAGGTCTAGCGGAGAAACCTCGAGCTCCTACAATGAGCAGTTCTTC
-,TRBJ1-2,TRBV7-9,-,CASRPTTYYGYTF,TGTGCCAGCAGGCCGACAACCTACTATGGCTACACCTTC
-,TRBJ2-7,TRBV20-1,few,CSARLNPYEQYF,TGCAGTGCTAGACTTAATCCCTACGAGCAGTACTTC
TRBD2,TRBJ2-5,TRBV29-1,-,CSVDRGQREINEQYF,TGCAGCGTTGATCGGGGCCAGCGGGAGATCAATGAGCAGTACTTC
TRBD1,TRBJ1-1,TRBV6-5,-,CASTRQGTEAFF,TGTGCCAGCACTCGACAGGGCACTGAAGCTTTCTTT
TRBD1,TRBJ2-1,TRBV11-2,-,CASSHRTGNNEQFF,TGTGCCAGCAGCCACAGGACAGGCAACAATGAGCAGTTCTTC
-,TRBJ1-2,TRBV6-6,-,CASSYQTGYNYGYTF,TGTGCCAGCAGTTACCAAACAGGGTATAACTATGGCTACACCTTC
-,TRBJ1-5,TRBV7-4,once,CASKNPVVGNQPQHF,TGTGCCAGCAAAAATCCTGTCGTAGGAAATCAGCCCCAGCATTTT
TRBD2,TRBJ2-5,TRBV28,few,CASTLAGARQETQYF,TGTGCCAGCACCCTAGCGGGAGCTCGGCAAGAGACCCAGTACTTC
TRBD1,TRBJ2-3,TRBV4-1,-,CASSQGHGTGEGDTQYF,TGCGCCAGCAGCCAAGGACATGGGACAGGGGAGGGAGATACGCAGTATTTT
-,TRBJ1-2,TRBV28,-,CASNFLSGNGYTF,TGTGCCAGCAATTTTCTTTCCGGGAACGGCTACACCTTC
-,TRBJ2-1,TRBV12-3/TRBV12-4,-,CASSLTRDGEQFF,TGTGCCAGCAGTTTAACGCGGGACGGTGAGCAGTTCTTC